The 10 T cell receptor beta chains presented below share a single source sample, sequenced in a study of blood T cell repertoires in COVID-19. Here immunoSEQ multiplex PCR was the method, and the copy in TCRdb shows in-frame clones only, minus some. The sample has roughly 250,000 clones, around 83% seen once. Sequenced input: peripheral blood. These receptors came from a man aged 35 to 55 with active or convalescent COVID-19.

The chain is built from TRBV7-3 and TRBJ1-1, with D possibly matching TRBD1 (5 bases). V was trimmed by 3 bases and J by 1 base, leaving 6 bases between them. The germline V gene has CDR1 SGHTA and CDR2 FQGTGA. The CDR3 has 13 amino acids. The CDR3 region has the DNA TGTGCCAGCAGCTTTCAGGGGAACACTGAAGCTTTCTTT. Its protein product is CASSFQGNTEAFF.

The V call is TRBV30, the J call TRBJ1-1, with D hard to call. The germline CDR1 and CDR2 sequences are GTSNPN and SVGIG (reference sequence). The ends were cut back, 3 bases at V and 2 bases at J, with 16 bases in the middle. The CDR3 has 15 residues. The CDR3 nucleotides read TGTGCCTGGAGCGCACGGCTGGTGACTAACACTGAAGCTTTCTTT. This translates into CAWSARLVTNTEAFF. Full variable domain (missing parts from reference TRBV30 and TRBJ1-1): SQTIHQWPATLVQPVGSPLSLECTVEGTSNPNLYWYRQAAGRGLQLLFYSVGIGQISSEVPQNLSASRPQDRQFILSSKKLLLSDSGFYLCAWSARLVTNTEAFFGQGTRLTVV.

The rearrangement links TRBV6-5 to TRBJ2-5, with a possible D match to TRBD1 (6 bases). Trimming stripped 3 bases from V and 5 bases from J, with 16 bases between. In germline, CDR1 is MNHEY, CDR2 SVGAGI. The CDR3 runs to 15 residues. The CDR3 DNA is TGTGCCAGCAGTTATGGGGGCACGTGGGATGAGACCCAGTACTTC. Translated, it gives CASSYGGTWDETQYF.

V gene TRBV7-2 combines with J gene TRBJ1-1; D gene unclear. V lost 1 base and J 5 bases, leaving 11 bases between the germline ends. Germline CDR1 reads SGHTA; CDR2 reads FQGNSA. CDR3 length: 14 residues. CDR3 protein: CASSLVSGGTEAFF. In DNA, the CDR3 is TGTGCCAGCAGCTTAGTGTCGGGTGGGACTGAAGCTTTCTTT. Full variable domain (rest looked up from reference TRBV7-2 and TRBJ1-1): GAGVSQSPSNKVTEKGKDVELRCDPISGHTALYWYRQSLGQGLEFLIYFQGNSAPDKSGLPSDRFSAERTGGSVSTLTIQRTQQEDSAVYLCASSLVSGGTEAFFGQGTRLTVV.

The chain employs TRBV30 and TRBJ2-7; the match to TRBD1 covers 9 bases. V was pared by 5 bases and J by 0 bases, with 2 bases of the junction left unmatched. The CDR3 spans 13 residues. In germline, CDR1 is GTSNPN, CDR2 SVGIG (reference sequence). This CDR3 is CAWGTGSSYEQYF. The CDR3 nucleotides read TGTGCCTGGGGGACAGGGAGCTCCTACGAGCAGTACTTC.

Only one count was recorded for this clone. The gene calls are TRBV4-2 and TRBJ1-4, with a weak D call TRBD1 (5 bases). This CDR3 contains 16 residues. In germline, CDR1 is LGHNA, CDR2 YNFKEQ. The V gene lost 4 bases and the J gene lost 5 bases, with 17 bases spanning the gap. CDR3 bases: TGTGCCAGCAGCCCCGGCTCGCGGGGGAGGAATGAAAAACTGTTTTTT. This codes for CASSPGSRGRNEKLFF.

The chain is built from TRBV29-1 and TRBJ2-1, with TRBD1 identical over 8 bases. Germline V gene lookup returns CDR1 SQVTM and CDR2 ANQGSEA. The CDR3 contains 14 residues. V lost 6 bases and J lost 2; bases outside the gene matches: 6. The CDR3 loop is CSVRDRITYNEQFF. CDR3 nucleotide sequence: TGCAGCGTGCGGGACAGGATCACCTACAATGAGCAGTTCTTC.

A single count supports this clone. The chain recombines TRBV27 with TRBJ2-2; 7 positions match TRBD2. Germline V gives CDR1 MNHEY, CDR2 SMNVEV (reference sequence). The CDR3 runs to 15 residues. Trimming cost V 6 bases and J 0 bases; bases outside gene matches: 4. The CDR3: CASRPTSPNTGELFF. Written as DNA, the CDR3 is TGTGCCAGCAGGCCGACTAGCCCGAACACCGGGGAGCTGTTTTTT.

The chain links TRBV19 to TRBJ1-2; tentatively, D is TRBD1 (6 bases). V was shortened by 4 bases and J by 7 bases, with 19 bases between the two germline ends. Germline CDR1 LNHDA, CDR2 SQIVND (reference sequence). This CDR3 contains 15 residues. DNA of the CDR3: TGTGCCAGTAGTACCTTTGACAGGAGCCCCCTTGGCTACACCTTC. Its translation: CASSTFDRSPLGYTF.

The chain employs TRBV7-2 and TRBJ2-1, with TRBD2 identical over 7 bases. The CDR3 length is 15 residues. V gave up 5 bases and J gave up 8 bases; unmatched junction bases: 12. Germline V CDR1 and CDR2: SGHTA, FQGNSA. DNA for the CDR3: TGTGCCAGCAGCCCCGCGGGCGGGGGAGGCCATGAGCAGTTCTTC. The encoded protein is CASSPAGGGGHEQFF.